This T cell receptor (beta chain) was sequenced during a study of cytomegalovirus exposure and HLA in healthy donors (TCRdb year 2017). Turning to the overall study: According to an earlier analysis of a few hundred of the donors, about 180 million T cells yielded 95 million to 140 million unique TCR beta sequences and about 300 Gb of sequence data. Among the roughly 400 genotyped donors, approximately 76% belonged to the genetic ancestry cluster associated with self-reported Caucasian donors. To study patterns of TCR occurrence, a later analysis re-analyzed previously published TCR beta repertoires from under 750 donors and added high-resolution HLA genotyping. On average, around 240,000 unique TCR beta nucleotide sequences were sequenced per donor among about 400 genotyped donors of the cohort, with 15% to 20% of those sequences being non-productive. Donor age, sex, ethnicity and CMV serostatus were compiled together with the repertoire data. The study combined high-throughput TCR immunosequencing, statistical association of individual TCRs with disease status, and machine learning to predict cytomegalovirus infection status. In the later analysis, no new phenotypic data were used to find candidate immune exposures; instead, reliance was placed on TCR beta sequences and their occurrence across donors. Typing coverage differed by locus: A, B, C, DRB1 and DQB1 were typed in roughly 620-630 donors, DQA1 in around 500, DPA1 in 600 to 610, and DPB1 in just under 490. A separate validation cohort of 100 to 150 different subjects was used in addition to the roughly 640-subject first cohort. Five DR-DQ haplotypes were handled as single units for association and clustering because linkage in the cohort was strong. The study aimed to test whether cataloging public T cell receptors could reveal signatures of past pathogen exposure. Class I and class II HLA loci were covered by the typing at four-digit resolution. All discovery cohort repertoires had been generated using a single sequencing platform. Genome-wide SNP genotypes for about 55% of the roughly 670 donors were used in a later genetic analysis, which treated that subset as a discovery cohort. Using immunosequencing, the study profiled T cell repertoires from approximately 700 subjects and related those repertoires to cytomegalovirus serostatus. An early release covering over 500 HLA-typed donors comprised around 300 gigabases of sequencing data and tens of millions of unique TCR sequences. To decide whether each TCR beta V gene segment behaved as functional or pseudogenic, an earlier analysis of approximately 600 of the donors relied on high-throughput TCR beta sequencing.

From cysteine to phenylalanine, the CDR3 is 19 amino acids long. The read is trimmed to its CDR3 DNA, 57 bases read in frame from base 1. The germline V gene yields SGHDN for CDR1 and FVKESK for CDR2. V loses 4 bases of germline sequence and J loses 2 bases, and the interval between the two ends is 26 bases. What the work shows at the level of the full study, not this receptor alone: In a later analysis, 15,000 to 20,000 TCR beta sequences were associated with specific HLA alleles at a false discovery rate of 0.05. In an earlier analysis of some 500 of the donors, most TCR beta V segments appeared in productive rearrangements about 87% or about 30% of the time, broadly matching IMGT annotations. V-gene and J-gene trimming of TCR beta chains was associated with a missense DCLRE1C variant in a later genetic analysis, and the association was replicated in an independent cohort. The only immune exposure information available for the cohort was CMV serostatus. According to a later analysis, TCR association rates differed among HLA loci, with DRB1 alleles showing the most associated TCRs and HLA-C alleles showing the fewest. According to a later genetic analysis, donors in an Asian-associated ancestry cluster had fewer N-insertions in productive TCRs than the approximately 670-donor mean. According to a later analysis, most CMV-associated TCR beta chains appeared to be HLA-restricted, and the HLA associations seemed to be driven largely by CMV exposure. Three of the identified cytomegalovirus-associated TCR beta chains were confirmed in vitro to be specific for cytomegalovirus antigens. Correlated functional status among segregating V segments might be attributable to linkage disequilibrium, but an unknown experimental factor could not be ruled out. According to a later analysis, parvovirus B19, influenza, CMV and Epstein-Barr virus appeared linked to several top co-occurrence clusters. Some IMGT-functional V segments, including TRBV6-2 and TRBV6-3, could not be distinguished by the 87-base-pair reads and were therefore excluded. This cohort had only TCR beta chains sequenced, and the lack of alpha or paired-chain data limited which features could be detected. The study listed 150 to 200 TCR beta chains as associated with cytomegalovirus. In a later analysis, HLA-associated TCR beta chains showed more clonal expansion and lower generation probabilities than non-associated chains that were equally common. It was suggested by the authors that the approach could potentially be generalized to other disease states and immunological phenotypes. Because HLA typing was unavailable for some donors at each locus, only the typed subset was used in association tests. Seventeen rarely observed V segments, including chromosome 9 orphons, were excluded from the earlier analysis of some 590 of the donors because counts were too low. A further reported finding was that TCR beta sequences accurately predicted the HLA-A and HLA-B alleles for most subjects in the first cohort. Roughly uniform sequencing depth across donors was assumed in presence/absence analyses, although this assumption may not hold. In both the original and validation cohorts, the classifier was reported to diagnose cytomegalovirus status with high specificity and sensitivity. A cluster of highly shared sequence variants was judged likely to represent a technical artifact of the sequencing pipeline. When HLA alleles, especially DR and DQ, strongly co-occurred, attributing TCR associations to individual alleles was difficult. While some public TCRs were present in many individuals, most TCR sequences turned up only very rarely across donors.

As concerns this clone: What antigen it recognizes has not been identified. No base qualities exist here, and no much larger clone lies one base off it.

The cohort comprised approximately 700 healthy bone marrow donors. At the time of sampling, every cohort member was nominally healthy, though immune exposures that went unrecorded were likely present. The donor was CMV seronegative and was included in the group of around 320 seronegative cohort members. A peripheral blood sample was provided by each donor, and peripheral blood mononuclear cells were used for TCR beta sequencing. Genomic DNA extraction from the blood cell samples was performed with the Qiagen DNeasy Blood Extraction Kit. Library creation used the immunoSEQ multiplex PCR assay. A mixture of 60 forward primers for TCR Vbeta segments and 13 reverse primers for TCR Jbeta segments was used in the multiplex PCR. A multiplex PCR assay on genomic DNA amplified the CDR3 region of rearranged TCR beta genes. Amplified TCR beta libraries were sequenced as 87-base-pair reads on the Illumina HiSeq System. On the authors' methods: A later analysis counted some 74 million unique TCR beta chains across the 650 to 800 repertoires, and 10 million to 12 million of these chains were shared by at least two donors. A nearest-neighbor algorithm error-corrected the raw reads and collapsed the reads into unique sequences, merging closely related sequences to remove PCR and sequencing errors. CDR3 sequences were aligned to IMGT reference sequences to assign V, D and J gene segments. For a sequence to be retained, a match of at least six nucleotides was required to both a V gene segment and a J gene segment. A rearrangement was called productive if the CDR3 had no stop codons and remained in frame with V and J, and every other rearrangement was called non-productive. CDR3 was defined by IMGT convention, running from the second conserved V-encoded cysteine to the conserved J-encoded phenylalanine. In an earlier analysis of more than 550 of the donors, sequences lacking an unambiguous match to a single V gene segment were excluded. An earlier analysis of some 610 of the donors called V segments functional above 56.7% productive rearrangements and segregating when the between-donor standard deviation exceeded 5%. A statistical classification framework was built for diagnosing cytomegalovirus status from the catalog of TCR beta chain sequences. In a later analysis, V and J genes were assigned by comparing TCR nucleotide sequences against IMGT/GENE-DB human TR gene sequences. In a later analysis, CDR3 sequences and most-parsimonious VDJ recombination scenarios were assigned using the TCRdist pipeline. In a later analysis, every TCR beta chain was defined by the combination of its CDR3 amino acid sequence and its V-gene family, and reads without a unique V-gene family were dropped. To address suspected cross-contamination and a sequencing artifact, a later analysis removed several hundred highly shared, low-generation-probability nucleotide sequences. In a later analysis, a clonal expansion index was calculated for each public chain from normalized within-repertoire ranks of inferred template counts. In a later analysis, generation probabilities were computed using a VDJ recombination model fitted to out-of-frame rearrangements, and the results were checked against IGoR. Hypergeometric tests were used in a later analysis to score TCR-TCR, TCR-HLA and TCR-CMV co-occurrence, with a repertoire-size bias correction applied to the TCR pairs. False discovery rates were estimated in a later analysis by permuting HLA or CMV assignments 20 times. In a later analysis, co-occurring TCRs were grouped using DBSCAN, with TCRdist sequence similarity added in when clustering inside HLA-allele-positive subsets. Repertoires with fewer than 30,000 or more than 120,000 public chains, plus five repertoires with anomalous nucleotide sharing, were excluded from co-occurrence clustering. Drawn from immuneACCESS, this table holds only the in-frame rearrangements with V and J called that TCRdb kept. Clones are partly lost; checked studies trace under half to an unresolved V gene and leave the rest unexplained. The DNA was the basis for D and trimming; V, J and clone size are from that table. The sample contains 150,000 to 200,000 clones, 75% of them found a single time. Jointly, the top ten make up over 2.5% of the sample.

The sample was PBMCs. The source of this sequence is a female donor in good health and CMV-seronegative. The rearranged segments are TRBV14 and TRBJ2-5; TRBD2 is possibly the D segment (5 matching bases). The CDR3 is CASSPLDYSARLLQETQYF. The DNA is as follows: TGTGCCAGCAGCCCCCTAGACTACTCCGCCCGCTTGCTTCAAGAGACCCAGTACTTC.